This TCR beta chain was captured by sequencing in a study of tumor-infiltrating lymphocytes in primary liver carcinoma. A word on this clonotype: The germline gene is not matched at one end of the junction; a read error may be the cause.

The length of the CDR3 is 15 residues. The germline V gene has CDR1 SGHAT and CDR2 FQNNGV. A primer in the constant region served to generate TCR beta cDNA from 450 to 600 ng of total RNA. Library construction for TCR beta comprised three nested multiplex PCR rounds performed with slightly modified ARM-PCR. The first two PCR rounds used TRBV1-TRBV30 primers with a Cbeta primer, nine to ten cycles each. A single record per CDR3 protein comes from TCRdb applying MiXCR to the multiplex PCR reads. This table has fewer than 400,000 distinct CDR3 sequences, approximately 65% appearing once. RNA was extracted from whole blood without cell sorting, alongside germline DNA.

V is TRBV11-2 and J is TRBJ2-7; a possible D gene is TRBD1 (5 bases). Sequencing used peripheral blood. This sequence was found in a man aged 35-49 years with primary liver carcinoma and hepatitis B virus infection. CDR3 DNA sequence: TGCGCCAGCAGGGAAGGGGCCACAAGGATAGAGGAGCAGTACTTC. Translated, it gives CASREGATRIEEQYF.